The T cell receptor beta chain described here comes from a study of Tregs in tolerant kidney transplant recipients. This table comes from immunoSEQ multiplex PCR, and its TCRdb copy is limited to in-frame clones, with some not included. This sample has roughly 69,000 clones, with approximately 91% found just once. This clone appeared a few times. What it binds is unknown. General study findings and limits: Few patients were studied, so findings need validation in larger groups. Some patients' samples used different primers over time, so nucleotide sequences weren't comparable.

After removal of 3 bases from V and 5 bases from J, the junction contained 4 bases not matched to a gene. CDR3 length: 15 amino acids. The germline V gene encodes CDR1 SGHRS and CDR2 YFSETQ. The rearrangement joins TRBV5-1 to TRBJ2-1; 11 bases are shared with TRBD2. The sequence derives from a human donor who received a combined kidney and bone marrow transplant. This material consisted of CD4+ T cells from blood, taken before the transplant. CDR3 sequence (DNA): TGCGCCAGCAGCTCCGGGACTAGCGGTAACAATGAGCAGTTCTTC. Encoded protein: CASSSGTSGNNEQFF. The full variable domain, completed using reference TRBV5-1 and TRBJ2-1, is KAGVTQTPRYLIKTRGQQVTLSCSPISGHRSVSWYQQTPGQGLQFLFEYFSETQRNKGNFPGRFSGRQFSNSRSEMNVSTLELGDSALYLCASSSGTSGNNEQFFGPGTRLTVL.